These 28 T cell receptor beta chains share one sample of origin, sequenced in a study of cytomegalovirus exposure and HLA in healthy donors (dated 2017 in TCRdb). Receptors were amplified or captured by the immunoSEQ multiplex PCR assay. For the multiplex PCR, a mixture combining 60 forward primers for TCR Vbeta segments and 13 reverse primers for TCR Jbeta segments was used. The source is immuneACCESS, and TCRdb retained only in-frame sequences with V and J called. Part of the clones is not carried over; for the studies checked, unresolved V genes explain less than half of this, and the remainder is unexplained. In all, the sample holds about 150,000 clones, and approximately 72% of those were seen once. The ten largest clonotypes hold around 1.5% of the sample. Source material: PBMCs. The receptors were gathered from a man aged 18 to 30 in good health and CMV-seronegative.

The J gene is TRBJ2-7, the V gene TRBV6-1, with 8 bases lining up with TRBD1. This CDR3 has 15 residues. V lost 2 bases, J lost 4 bases, and 7 bases stayed unmatched. CDR1 is MNHNS, CDR2 SASEGT, per germline. The CDR3 protein is CASSERPGGRYEQYF. In DNA form, the CDR3 reads TGTGCCAGCAGTGAAAGGCCAGGGGGCAGGTACGAGCAGTACTTC.

This clone was seen a handful of times. The chain joins TRBV7-6 to TRBJ1-5, with a possible D match to TRBD1 (6 bases). The CDR3 is made up of 14 amino acids. Trimming removed 5 bases at V and 3 bases at J, with 11 bases between. In germline, CDR1 is SGHVS, CDR2 FNYEAQ. The CDR3 nucleotides read TGTGCCAGCAGCAGGGACAAGTTCAATCAGCCCCAGCATTTT. It specifies CASSRDKFNQPQHF.

V is TRBV30 and J is TRBJ2-1; TRBD1 might be the D (5 bases). This CDR3 is 14 amino acids long. Trimming pared 3 bases from V and 0 bases from J, leaving 9 bases between. Germline V CDR1 and CDR2: GTSNPN, SVGIG (reference sequence). The CDR3 region has the DNA TGTGCCTGGAGGGACACCAGCTCCTACAATGAGCAGTTCTTC. This encodes CAWRDTSSYNEQFF.

The chain uses TRBV4-1 and TRBJ1-2; 8 positions match TRBD1. Germline assignment: CDR1 MGHRA and CDR2 YSYEKL. This CDR3 is 15 amino acids long. V lost 2 bases, J lost 6 bases, and 8 bases stayed unmatched. In DNA, the CDR3 is TGCGCCAGCAGCCAATCCGCGGACAGGGAGGATGGCTACACCTTC. This sequence encodes CASSQSADREDGYTF.

The rearrangement joins TRBV11-2 to TRBJ2-2; D is perhaps TRBD2 (6 bases). This CDR3 contains 17 residues. Trimming took 0 bases from V and 4 from J, leaving 15 bases between them. Germline V gene data show CDR1 as SGHAT and CDR2 as FQNNGV. The CDR3 nucleotides are TGTGCCAGCAGCTTAGATCCGGCTAGCGCCTCCACCGGGGAGCTGTTTTTT. Amino acid sequence: CASSLDPASASTGELFF.

The V gene is TRBV4-1, the J gene TRBJ2-7; perhaps TRBD2 as D (7 bases). V lost 1 base and J lost 7, with 26 bases in between. The CDR3 contains 18 residues. Germline values: CDR1 MGHRA, CDR2 YSYEKL. The CDR3 protein is CASSQGGAGEGGSNEQYF. The CDR3 DNA sequence: TGCGCCAGCAGCCAAGGGGGGGCCGGCGAGGGAGGGTCGAATGAGCAGTACTTC.

The gene calls are TRBV4-3 and TRBJ1-4; D remains unclear. V lost 0 bases, J lost 8 bases, and 16 bases lay in between. Germline loops: CDR1 LGHNA, CDR2 YSLEER. The CDR3 is 16 residues long. CDR3 sequence (DNA): TGCGCCAGCAGCCAAGACACGGCCAAGGGAGGGGAAAAACTGTTTTTT. Residues: CASSQDTAKGGEKLFF.

The chain combines TRBV4-3 with TRBJ1-4; D perhaps matches TRBD1 (5 bases). Germline V lookup: CDR1 LGHNA, CDR2 YSLEER. The CDR3 runs 16 residues. Trimming removed 1 base from V and 3 bases from J, with 12 bases in between. CDR3 amino acids: CASSQVGRGANEKLFF. DNA of the CDR3: TGCGCCAGCAGCCAAGTCGGTCGGGGGGCTAATGAAAAACTGTTTTTT.

This clone has just a few counts. The CDR3 loop reads CAIQGAEEGYTF. CDR3 DNA: TGTGCCATACAGGGGGCGGAGGAGGGCTACACCTTC. This chain uses TRBV2 with TRBJ1-2; TRBD1 agrees at 9 bases. The CDR3 is 12 amino acids. Germline V gives CDR1 SNHLY, CDR2 FYNNEI. V lost 10 bases, J lost 8 bases, and 8 bases stayed unmatched.

V usage is TRBV7-2 and J usage is TRBJ2-5; TRBD1 aligns across 9 bases. CDR1 and CDR2 from the germline V gene are SGHTA and FQGNSA. Germline trimming cut 7 bases from V and 8 bases from J; bases unmatched to any gene: 11. This CDR3 spans 14 amino acids. CDR3 residues: CASTPGQGHLTQYF. CDR3 DNA sequence: TGTGCCAGCACCCCGGGACAGGGTCATTTAACCCAGTACTTC.

The V call is TRBV9, the J call TRBJ1-2; D is undetermined. CDR3 length equals 13 residues. CDR1 and CDR2 (germline): SGDLS, YYNGEE. Trimming stripped 0 bases from V and 6 bases from J, with 9 bases between. The CDR3 DNA is TGTGCCAGCAGCGTAGGCCGAAGCGATGGCTACACCTTC. This encodes CASSVGRSDGYTF.

The rearrangement links TRBV9 to TRBJ2-5; a weak D match, TRBD2 (7 bases). The CDR3 sequence is 15 residues long. V lost 0 bases, J lost 4 bases, and 13 bases lay in between. Germline V lookup: CDR1 SGDLS, CDR2 YYNGEE. Written as DNA, the CDR3 is TGTGCCAGCAGCGTAGGCGCAGGGGAGGGAGAGACCCAGTACTTC. This translates into CASSVGAGEGETQYF.

V and J are TRBV5-1 and TRBJ2-2; D is unresolved. The CDR3 is made up of 15 amino acids. CDR1 SGHRS and CDR2 YFSETQ come from the germline V gene. V was trimmed by 3 bases and J by 6 bases, leaving 15 bases between them. The CDR3 loop is CASSSGLGSPGELFF. The CDR3 nucleotides read TGCGCCAGCAGCTCCGGTTTGGGCAGCCCCGGGGAGCTGTTTTTT.

V usage is TRBV9 and J usage is TRBJ1-1; D remains unclear. The V gene lost 3 bases and the J gene lost 5 bases, with 14 bases spanning the gap. CDR1 and CDR2 from the germline V gene are SGDLS and YYNGEE. CDR3 length equals 14 residues. The CDR3, as DNA: TGTGCCAGCAGCGGAGAAGCGGGGTTAACTGAAGCTTTCTTT. It yields the protein CASSGEAGLTEAFF.

The rearrangement links TRBV28 to TRBJ1-1; 9 nucleotides align to TRBD1. J lost 5 bases, V lost 10 bases, and 5 bases had no gene match. The CDR3 extends over 12 amino acids. The germline gives CDR1 MDHEN, CDR2 SYDVKM. The CDR3 DNA reads TGTGCCATAGTTGACAGGGGGACTGAAGCTTTCTTT. Its protein is CAIVDRGTEAFF. The entire variable domain, with the rest obtained from reference TRBV28 and TRBJ1-1, is as follows: DVKVTQSSRYLVKRTGEKVFLECVQDMDHENMFWYRQDPGLGLRLIYFSYDVKMKEKGDIPEGYSVSREKKERFSLILESASTNQTSMYLCAIVDRGTEAFFGQGTRLTVV.

The rearrangement joins TRBV5-6 to TRBJ1-1, with D perhaps TRBD1 (6 bases). Germline V CDR1 and CDR2: SGHDT, YYEEEE. This CDR3 comprises 16 residues. The V end was cut by 0 bases, the J end by 6 bases, with 18 bases between. CDR3 coding DNA: TGTGCCAGCAGCTTGGCCACAGGGATGAATTCCGCTGAAGCTTTCTTT. Translating gives CASSLATGMNSAEAFF.

To note about this clone: Other DNA sequences from this sample encode an identical CDR3 as well. The V and J genes are TRBV19 and TRBJ2-5; perhaps TRBD2 as D (6 bases). V was shortened by 6 bases and J by 4 bases, with 9 bases between the two germline ends. The V gene's germline CDR1 is LNHDA and CDR2 SQIVND (reference sequence). The CDR3 has 12 residues. The chain's CDR3 is CASRLAGETQYF. CDR3 DNA: TGTGCCAGTAGACTAGCCGGAGAGACCCAGTACTTC.

This clone was observed a handful of times. The rearrangement joins TRBV6-5 to TRBJ2-5; tentative D call: TRBD2 (5 bases). Between the trimmed V and J ends, which lost 5 bases and 2 bases, there was a span of 12 bases. This CDR3 has 14 amino acids. In germline, CDR1 is MNHEY, CDR2 SVGAGI. CDR3 bases: TGTGCCAGCAGTGAAGGCCCGGGGCAAGAGACCCAGTACTTC. This translates into CASSEGPGQETQYF.

The chain joins TRBV6-5 to TRBJ2-7; the match to TRBD1 covers 10 bases. V dropped 2 bases and J dropped 7; count of bases not matched to a gene: 11. The CDR3 runs 16 residues. CDR1 and CDR2 (germline): MNHEY, SVGAGI. CDR3 region: CASSYDDRGRLREQYF. In DNA, the CDR3 is TGTGCCAGCAGTTACGACGACAGGGGGCGGTTGCGGGAGCAGTACTTC.

Comments on this clone: The junction and the germline gene differ at one end; a read error may be behind it. The chain couples TRBV7-9 to TRBJ2-2; 13 nucleotides line up with TRBD2. Germline CDR1 SEHNR, CDR2 FQNEAQ (reference sequence). There are 17 residues in the CDR3. CDR3 sequence (DNA): TGTTCCAGCAGCTTAAAAAGGGGACTAGCGGGAACCGGGGAGCTGTTTTTT. Protein product: CSSSLKRGLAGTGELFF.

The CDR3 reads CASSSSGGTYEQYF. CDR3 in DNA: TGTGCCAGCAGCTCTAGCGGGGGTACCTACGAGCAGTACTTC. The V gene is TRBV5-4, the J gene TRBJ2-7, with 10 positions matching TRBD2. Trimming cost V 3 bases and J 2 bases; bases outside gene matches: 2. The CDR3 spans 14 residues. Per germline, CDR1 SGHNT and CDR2 YYREEE (reference sequence).

The V and J genes are TRBV14 and TRBJ2-7; TRBD2 aligns across 13 bases. V was clipped by 6 bases and J by 2 bases; unmatched bases: 13. This CDR3 comprises 18 residues. Germline loops: CDR1 SGHDN, CDR2 FVKESK. The CDR3 nucleotides are TGTGCCAGCAGACACGGACTAGCGGGAGCGGTTTCTCCCTACGAGCAGTACTTC. Its protein product is CASRHGLAGAVSPYEQYF.

This clone was seen a single time. The J gene is TRBJ2-1, the V gene TRBV5-4; 7 bases map to TRBD2. The V gene end was trimmed by 1 base and the J gene end by 4 bases; junction bases not matched to a gene: 5. Looked up from germline, CDR1 is SGHNT and CDR2 is YYREEE (reference sequence). This CDR3 comprises 15 residues. The CDR3 here is CASSLMASGYNEQFF. CDR3 DNA: TGTGCCAGCAGCTTGATGGCTAGCGGTTACAATGAGCAGTTCTTC. Combining the CDR3 with reference TRBV5-4 and TRBJ2-1 gives the whole variable domain ETGVTQSPTHLIKTRGQQVTLRCSSQSGHNTVSWYQQALGQGPQFIFQYYREEENGRGNFPPRFSGLQFPNYSSELNVNALELDDSALYLCASSLMASGYNEQFFGPGTRLTVL.

The chain joins TRBV10-1 to TRBJ2-3, with 10 bases matching TRBD2. Trimming removed 3 bases from V and 5 bases from J; junction bases left unmatched: 14. This CDR3 spans 18 amino acids. CDR1 and CDR2 (germline): WNHNN, SYGVQD (reference sequence). This chain's CDR3 is CASSDRGEPGLARDTQYF. For the CDR3, the DNA is TGCGCCAGCAGTGACAGGGGCGAACCGGGACTAGCGAGAGATACGCAGTATTTT.

The V call is TRBV10-1, the J call TRBJ2-7, with 8 bases lining up with TRBD1. V shed 4 bases, J shed 6 bases, and the junction held 11 bases outside the gene matches. CDR3 length: 15 residues. Germline values: CDR1 WNHNN, CDR2 SYGVQD (reference sequence). CDR3 coding DNA: TGCGCCAGCAGTGGTCACGGGGGACAGGTCAGCGAGCAGTACTTC. Amino acids: CASSGHGGQVSEQYF.

This clone was recorded only once. The chain has TRBV19 and TRBJ1-2; tentative D call: TRBD1 (5 bases). Germline V CDR1 and CDR2: LNHDA, SQIVND (reference sequence). Trimming took 5 bases from V and 8 from J, leaving 12 bases between them. This CDR3 comprises 12 residues. The CDR3 DNA sequence: TGTGCCAGTAGTGAGGTCCAGGGCGGCTACACCTTC. This codes for CASSEVQGGYTF.

The chain couples TRBV19 to TRBJ1-1; tentative D call: TRBD1 (5 bases). The CDR3 loop spans 16 amino acids. Deletions cut 2 bases from V and 2 bases from J, with 15 bases between. Germline values: CDR1 LNHDA, CDR2 SQIVND (reference sequence). CDR3 nucleotides: TGTGCCAGTAGTATATCCGTCGCAAGGGGAAACACTGAAGCTTTCTTT. It is translated as CASSISVARGNTEAFF.

The rearrangement uses TRBV13 and TRBJ2-3; tentatively, D is TRBD2 (5 bases). The CDR3 is 17 amino acids. CDR1 is PRHDT and CDR2 is FYEKMQ in the germline V gene (reference sequence). Trimming shortened V by 5 bases and J by 2 bases, and 20 bases separated the two germline ends. CDR3 bases: TGTGCCAGCAGCGGAGGACCCGTTCCCAGACCCACAGATACGCAGTATTTT. This encodes CASSGGPVPRPTDTQYF.